This T cell receptor beta chain was sequenced during a study of cytomegalovirus exposure and HLA in healthy donors. Points from the study as a whole: In a later analysis, several top co-occurrence clusters appeared linked to parvovirus B19, influenza, CMV and Epstein-Barr virus.

The germline CDR1 and CDR2 sequences are MNHEY and SVGAGI. V lost 1 base and J lost 2, with 12 bases in between. This CDR3 contains 15 residues. Primers: 60 Vbeta forward and 13 Jbeta reverse. Produced via immunoSEQ multiplex PCR; TCRdb's table is partial and in-frame only. Seen here are under 250,000 clones, just over 75% observed once, and the top ten hold 1.5% to 2%. A remark on this clone: Its antigen is unknown.

The receptor was isolated from a man aged 30-40 years in good health and CMV-seronegative. V usage is TRBV6-5 and J usage is TRBJ2-7; the D gene is possibly TRBD2 (6 bases). Source material: PBMCs. The DNA for the CDR3 is TGTGCCAGCAGTTACTTCGCGGGACCGACCTACGAGCAGTACTTC. Protein product: CASSYFAGPTYEQYF.